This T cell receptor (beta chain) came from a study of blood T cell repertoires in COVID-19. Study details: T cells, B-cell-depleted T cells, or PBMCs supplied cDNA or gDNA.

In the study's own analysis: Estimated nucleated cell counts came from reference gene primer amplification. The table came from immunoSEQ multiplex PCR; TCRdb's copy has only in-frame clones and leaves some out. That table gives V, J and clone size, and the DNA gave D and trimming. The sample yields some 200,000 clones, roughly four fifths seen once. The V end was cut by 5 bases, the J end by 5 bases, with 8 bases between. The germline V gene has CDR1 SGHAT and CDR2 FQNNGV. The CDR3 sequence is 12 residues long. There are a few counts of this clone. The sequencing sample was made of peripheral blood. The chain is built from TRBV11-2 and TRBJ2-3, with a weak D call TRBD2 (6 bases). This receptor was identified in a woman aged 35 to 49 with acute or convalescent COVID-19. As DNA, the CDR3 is TGTGCCAGCAGCCGGGGGAAAGATACGCAGTATTTT. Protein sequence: CASSRGKDTQYF.